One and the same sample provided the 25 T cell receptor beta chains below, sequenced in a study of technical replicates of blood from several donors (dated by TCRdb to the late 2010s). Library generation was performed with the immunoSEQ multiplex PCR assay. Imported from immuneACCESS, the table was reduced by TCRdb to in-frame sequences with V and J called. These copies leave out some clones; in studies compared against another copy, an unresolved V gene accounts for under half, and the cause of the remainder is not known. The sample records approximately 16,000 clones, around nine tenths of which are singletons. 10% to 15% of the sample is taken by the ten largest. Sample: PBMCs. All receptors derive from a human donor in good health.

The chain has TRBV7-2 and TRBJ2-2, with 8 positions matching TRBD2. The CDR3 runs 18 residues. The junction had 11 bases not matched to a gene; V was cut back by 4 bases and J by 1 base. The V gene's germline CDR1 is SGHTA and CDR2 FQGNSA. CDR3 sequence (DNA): TGTGCCAGCAGCTCCCGGGCTAGCGGGCCAGGGAACACCGGGGAGCTGTTTTTT. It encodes CASSSRASGPGNTGELFF.

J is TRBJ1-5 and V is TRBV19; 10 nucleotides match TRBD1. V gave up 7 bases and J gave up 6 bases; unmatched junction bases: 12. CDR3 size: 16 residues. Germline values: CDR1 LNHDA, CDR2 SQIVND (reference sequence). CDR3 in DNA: TGTGCCAGTACCTCCCCGGGACAGGGGTTTGTTCAGCCCCAGCATTTT. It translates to CASTSPGQGFVQPQHF. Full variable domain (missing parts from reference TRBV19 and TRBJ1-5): DGGITQSPKYLFRKEGQNVTLSCEQNLNHDAMYWYRQDPGQGLRLIYYSQIVNDFQKGDIAEGYSVSREKKESFPLTVTSAQKNPTAFYLCASTSPGQGFVQPQHFGDGTRLSIL.

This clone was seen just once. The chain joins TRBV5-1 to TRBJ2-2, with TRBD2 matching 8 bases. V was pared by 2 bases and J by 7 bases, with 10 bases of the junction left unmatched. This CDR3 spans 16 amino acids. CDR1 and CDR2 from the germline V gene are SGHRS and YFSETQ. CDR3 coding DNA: TGCGCCAGCAGCTTAGGCCCGGAGGCGGGAGGCGGGGAGCTGTTTTTT. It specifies CASSLGPEAGGGELFF.

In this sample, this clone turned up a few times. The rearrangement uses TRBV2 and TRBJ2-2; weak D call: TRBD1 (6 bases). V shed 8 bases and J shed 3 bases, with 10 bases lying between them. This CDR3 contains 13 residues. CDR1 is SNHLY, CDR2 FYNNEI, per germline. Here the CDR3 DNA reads TGTGCCAGCCAGACAGGCTACACCGGGGAGCTGTTTTTT. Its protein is CASQTGYTGELFF.

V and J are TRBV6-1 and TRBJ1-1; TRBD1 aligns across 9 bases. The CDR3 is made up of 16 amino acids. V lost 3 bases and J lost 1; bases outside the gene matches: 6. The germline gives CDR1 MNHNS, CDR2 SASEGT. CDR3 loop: CASSEETGGGNTEAFF. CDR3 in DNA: TGTGCCAGCAGTGAGGAGACAGGGGGTGGGAACACTGAAGCTTTCTTT.

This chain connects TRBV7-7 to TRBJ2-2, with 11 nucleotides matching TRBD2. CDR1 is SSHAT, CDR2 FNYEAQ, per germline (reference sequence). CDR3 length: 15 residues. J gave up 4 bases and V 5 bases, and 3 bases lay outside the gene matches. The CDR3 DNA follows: TGTGCCAGCAGCACGGGACTAGCGGTCACCGGGGAGCTGTTTTTT. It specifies CASSTGLAVTGELFF.

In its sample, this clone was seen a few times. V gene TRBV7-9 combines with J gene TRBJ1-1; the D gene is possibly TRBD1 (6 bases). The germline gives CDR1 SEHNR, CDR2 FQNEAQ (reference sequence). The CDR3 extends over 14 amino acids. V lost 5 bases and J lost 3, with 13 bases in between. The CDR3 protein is CASSATGIYTEAFF. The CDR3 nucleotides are TGTGCCAGCAGCGCGACAGGAATATACACTGAAGCTTTCTTT. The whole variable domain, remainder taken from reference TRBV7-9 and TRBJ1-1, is DTGVSQNPRHKITKRGQNVTFRCDPISEHNRLYWYRQTLGQGPEFLTYFQNEAQLEKSRLLSDRFSAERPKGSFSTLEIQRTEQGDSAMYLCASSATGIYTEAFFGQGTRLTVV.

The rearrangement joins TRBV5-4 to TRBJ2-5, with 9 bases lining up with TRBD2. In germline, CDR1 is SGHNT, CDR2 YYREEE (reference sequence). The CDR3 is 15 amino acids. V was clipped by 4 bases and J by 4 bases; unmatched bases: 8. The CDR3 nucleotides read TGTGCCAGCAGCCCAGGAGGTAGCGGGGGAGAGACCCAGTACTTC. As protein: CASSPGGSGGETQYF.

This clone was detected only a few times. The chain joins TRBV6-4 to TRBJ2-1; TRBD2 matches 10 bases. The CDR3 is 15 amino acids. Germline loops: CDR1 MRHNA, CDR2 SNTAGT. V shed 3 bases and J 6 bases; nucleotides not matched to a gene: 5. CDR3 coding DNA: TGTGCCAGCAGTGAGCTAGCGGGAGAGCGCAATGAGCAGTTCTTC. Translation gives CASSELAGERNEQFF.

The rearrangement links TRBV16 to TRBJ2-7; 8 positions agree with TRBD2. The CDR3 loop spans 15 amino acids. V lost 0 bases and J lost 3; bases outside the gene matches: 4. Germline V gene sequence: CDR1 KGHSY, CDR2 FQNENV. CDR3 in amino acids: CASSQSWGLVYEQYF. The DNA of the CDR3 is TGTGCCAGCAGCCAATCGTGGGGACTAGTCTACGAGCAGTACTTC. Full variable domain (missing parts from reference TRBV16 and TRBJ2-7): GEEVAQTPKHLVRGEGQKAKLYCAPIKGHSYVFWYQQVLKNEFKFLISFQNENVFDETGMPKERFSAKCLPNSPCSLEIQATKLEDSAVYFCASSQSWGLVYEQYFGPGTRLTVT.

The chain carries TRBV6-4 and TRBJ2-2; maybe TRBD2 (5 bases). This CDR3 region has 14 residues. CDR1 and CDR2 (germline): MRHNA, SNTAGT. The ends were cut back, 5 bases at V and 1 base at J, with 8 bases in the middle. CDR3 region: CASSQDWNTGELFF. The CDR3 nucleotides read TGTGCCAGCAGTCAGGACTGGAACACCGGGGAGCTGTTTTTT.

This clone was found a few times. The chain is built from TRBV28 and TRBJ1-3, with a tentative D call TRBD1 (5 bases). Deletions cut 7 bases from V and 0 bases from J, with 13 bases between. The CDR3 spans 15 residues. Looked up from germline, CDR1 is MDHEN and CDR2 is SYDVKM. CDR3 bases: TGTGCCAGCAACACCCAGGGTTTCTCTGGAAACACCATATATTTT. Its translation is CASNTQGFSGNTIYF.

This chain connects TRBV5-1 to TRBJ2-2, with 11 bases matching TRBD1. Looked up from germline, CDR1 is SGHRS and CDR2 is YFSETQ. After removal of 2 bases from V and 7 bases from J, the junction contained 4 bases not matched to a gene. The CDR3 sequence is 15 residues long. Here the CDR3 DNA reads TGCGCCAGCAGCTTAAGGACAGGGGGCGGCGGGGAGCTGTTTTTT. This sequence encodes CASSLRTGGGGELFF.

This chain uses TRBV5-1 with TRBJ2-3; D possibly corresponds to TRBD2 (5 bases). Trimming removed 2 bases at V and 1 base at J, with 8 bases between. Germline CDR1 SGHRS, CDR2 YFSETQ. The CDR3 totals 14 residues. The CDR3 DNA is TGCGCCAGCAGCTTTGGAGGAGGCACAGATACGCAGTATTTT. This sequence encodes CASSFGGGTDTQYF.

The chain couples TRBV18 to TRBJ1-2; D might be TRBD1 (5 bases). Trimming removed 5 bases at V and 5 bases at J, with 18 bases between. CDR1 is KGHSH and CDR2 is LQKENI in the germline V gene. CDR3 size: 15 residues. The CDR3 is CASSERQWAGYGYTF. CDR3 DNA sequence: TGTGCCAGCTCAGAAAGACAGTGGGCTGGGTATGGCTACACCTTC.

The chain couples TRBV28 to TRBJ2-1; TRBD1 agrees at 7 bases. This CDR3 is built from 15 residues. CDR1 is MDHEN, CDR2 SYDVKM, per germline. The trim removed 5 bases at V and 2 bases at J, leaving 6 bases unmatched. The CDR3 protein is CASSLQGNTYNEQFF. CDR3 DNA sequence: TGTGCCAGCAGTCTACAGGGGAATACCTACAATGAGCAGTTCTTC.

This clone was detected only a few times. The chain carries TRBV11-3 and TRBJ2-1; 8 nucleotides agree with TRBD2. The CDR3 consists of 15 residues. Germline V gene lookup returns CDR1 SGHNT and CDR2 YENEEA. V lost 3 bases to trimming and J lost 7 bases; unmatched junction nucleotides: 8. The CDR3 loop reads CASSLGAGVGNEQFF. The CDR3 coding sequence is TGTGCCAGCAGCTTGGGAGCGGGAGTGGGGAATGAGCAGTTCTTC.

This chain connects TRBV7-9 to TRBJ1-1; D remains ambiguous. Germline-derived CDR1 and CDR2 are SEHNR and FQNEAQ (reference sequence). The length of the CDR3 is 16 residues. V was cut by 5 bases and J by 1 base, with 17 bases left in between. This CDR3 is CASSRGPLRTNTEAFF. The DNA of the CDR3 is TGTGCCAGCAGCCGCGGGCCCCTTAGGACGAACACTGAAGCTTTCTTT.

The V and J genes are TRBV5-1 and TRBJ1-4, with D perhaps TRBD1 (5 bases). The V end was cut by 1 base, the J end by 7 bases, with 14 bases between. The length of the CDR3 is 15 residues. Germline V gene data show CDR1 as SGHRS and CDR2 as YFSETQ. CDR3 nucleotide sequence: TGCGCCAGCAGCTTGCAGGGATCTCAAGGTGAAAAACTGTTTTTT. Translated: CASSLQGSQGEKLFF.

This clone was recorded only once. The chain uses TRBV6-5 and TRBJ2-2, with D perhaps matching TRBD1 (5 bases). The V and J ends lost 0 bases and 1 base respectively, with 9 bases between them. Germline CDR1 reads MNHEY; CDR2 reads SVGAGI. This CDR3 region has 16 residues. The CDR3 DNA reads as TGTGCCAGCAGTTACTCCGGCCAGGGGAACACCGGGGAGCTGTTTTTT. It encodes CASSYSGQGNTGELFF.

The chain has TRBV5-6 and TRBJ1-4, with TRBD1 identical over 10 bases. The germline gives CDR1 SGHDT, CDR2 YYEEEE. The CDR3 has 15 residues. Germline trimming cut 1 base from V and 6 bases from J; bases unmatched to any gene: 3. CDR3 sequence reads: CASSLLGTGDEKLFF. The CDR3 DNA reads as TGTGCCAGCAGCTTGCTCGGGACAGGGGATGAAAAACTGTTTTTT.

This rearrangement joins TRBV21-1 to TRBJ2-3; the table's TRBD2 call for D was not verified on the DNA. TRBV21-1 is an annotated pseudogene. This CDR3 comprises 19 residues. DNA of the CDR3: TGTGCCAGCAGCAAAGAAAGGCTTTGGGGAGTAGACCACACAGATACGCAGTATTTT. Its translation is CASSKERLWGVDHTDTQYF.

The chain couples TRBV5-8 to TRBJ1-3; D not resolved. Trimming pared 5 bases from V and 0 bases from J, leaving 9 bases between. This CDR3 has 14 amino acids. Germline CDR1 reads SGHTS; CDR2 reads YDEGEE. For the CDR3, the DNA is TGTGCCAGCAGGTCGAGAGGCTCTGGAAACACCATATATTTT. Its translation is CASRSRGSGNTIYF.

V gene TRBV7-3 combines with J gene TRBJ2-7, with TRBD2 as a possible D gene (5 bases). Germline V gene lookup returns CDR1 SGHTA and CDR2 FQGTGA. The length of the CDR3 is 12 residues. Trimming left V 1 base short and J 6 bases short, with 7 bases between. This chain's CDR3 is CASSLIGGEQYF. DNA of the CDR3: TGTGCCAGCAGCTTAATTGGAGGCGAGCAGTACTTC.

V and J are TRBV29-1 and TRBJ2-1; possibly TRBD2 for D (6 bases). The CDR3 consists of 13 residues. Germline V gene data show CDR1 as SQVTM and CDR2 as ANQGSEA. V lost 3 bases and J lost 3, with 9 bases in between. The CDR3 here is CSVEADYYNEQFF. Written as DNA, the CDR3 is TGCAGCGTTGAGGCGGACTACTACAATGAGCAGTTCTTC.